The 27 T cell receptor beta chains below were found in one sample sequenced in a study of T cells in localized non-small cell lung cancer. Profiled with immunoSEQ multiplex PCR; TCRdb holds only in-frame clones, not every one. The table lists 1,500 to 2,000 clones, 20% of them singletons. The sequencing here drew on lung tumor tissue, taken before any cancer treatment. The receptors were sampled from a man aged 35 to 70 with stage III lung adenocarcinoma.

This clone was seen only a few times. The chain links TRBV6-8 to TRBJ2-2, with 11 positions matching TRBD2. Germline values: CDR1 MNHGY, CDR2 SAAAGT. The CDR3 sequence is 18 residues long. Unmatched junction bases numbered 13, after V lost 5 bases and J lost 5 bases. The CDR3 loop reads CASSSPRIAGGRTGELFF. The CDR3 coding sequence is TGTGCCAGCAGTAGCCCCCGGATAGCGGGAGGGCGAACCGGGGAGCTGTTTTTT.

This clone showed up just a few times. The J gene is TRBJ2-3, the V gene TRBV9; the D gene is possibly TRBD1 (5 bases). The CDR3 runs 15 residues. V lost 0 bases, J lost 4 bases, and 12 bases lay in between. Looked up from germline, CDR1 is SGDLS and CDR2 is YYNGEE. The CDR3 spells CASSVANRLPDTQYF. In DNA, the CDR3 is TGTGCCAGCAGCGTAGCCAACAGGCTACCAGATACGCAGTATTTT.

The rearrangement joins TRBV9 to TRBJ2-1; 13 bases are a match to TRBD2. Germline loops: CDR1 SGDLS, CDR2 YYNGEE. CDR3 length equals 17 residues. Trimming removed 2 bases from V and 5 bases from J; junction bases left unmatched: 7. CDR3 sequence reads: CASSVGTSGEPDNEQFF. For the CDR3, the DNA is TGTGCCAGCAGCGTGGGGACTAGCGGGGAACCAGACAATGAGCAGTTCTTC.

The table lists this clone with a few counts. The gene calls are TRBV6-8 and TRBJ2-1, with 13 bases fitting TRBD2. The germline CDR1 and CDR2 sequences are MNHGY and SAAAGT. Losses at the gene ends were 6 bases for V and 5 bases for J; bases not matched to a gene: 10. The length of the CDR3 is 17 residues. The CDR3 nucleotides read TGTGCCAGCAGCCCGACTGGACTAGCGGGGGCAAACAATGAGCAGTTCTTC. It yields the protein CASSPTGLAGANNEQFF.

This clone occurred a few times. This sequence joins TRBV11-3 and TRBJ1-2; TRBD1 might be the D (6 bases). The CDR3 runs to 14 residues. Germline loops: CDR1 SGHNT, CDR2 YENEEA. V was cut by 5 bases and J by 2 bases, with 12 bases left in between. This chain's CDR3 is CASSIQGRNYGYTF. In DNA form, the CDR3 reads TGTGCCAGCAGCATACAGGGAAGGAACTATGGCTACACCTTC. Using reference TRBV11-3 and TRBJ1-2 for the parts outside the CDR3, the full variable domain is EAGVVQSPRYKIIEKKQPVAFWCNPISGHNTLYWYLQNLGQGPELLIRYENEEAVDDSQLPKDRFSAERLKGVDSTLKIQPAELGDSAVYLCASSIQGRNYGYTFGSGTRLTVV.

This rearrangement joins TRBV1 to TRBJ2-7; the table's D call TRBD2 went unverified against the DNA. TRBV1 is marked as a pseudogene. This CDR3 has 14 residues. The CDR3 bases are TGCACCAGCAGCCTAGGGAGCGGCTCCTACGAGCAGTACTTC. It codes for CTSSLGSGSYEQYF.

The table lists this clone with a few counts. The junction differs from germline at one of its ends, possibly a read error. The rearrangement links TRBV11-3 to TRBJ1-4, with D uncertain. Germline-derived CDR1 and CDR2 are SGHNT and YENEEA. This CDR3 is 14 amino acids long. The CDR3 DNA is TGTGCCAGCAGCCTAGAAGCAACTAATGAAAAACTGTTTTTT. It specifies CASSLEATNEKLFF.

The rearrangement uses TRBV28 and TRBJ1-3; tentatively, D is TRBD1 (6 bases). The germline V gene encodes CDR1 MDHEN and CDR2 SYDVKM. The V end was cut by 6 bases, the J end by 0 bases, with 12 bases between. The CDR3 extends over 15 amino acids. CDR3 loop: CASSQQGFSGNTIYF. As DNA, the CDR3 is TGTGCCAGCAGCCAACAGGGTTTCTCTGGAAACACCATATATTTT.

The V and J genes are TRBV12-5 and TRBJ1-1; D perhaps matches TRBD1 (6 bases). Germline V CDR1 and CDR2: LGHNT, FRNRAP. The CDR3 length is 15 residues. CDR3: CASTIARQENTEAFF. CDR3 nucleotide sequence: TGTGCCAGCACTATTGCCCGACAGGAGAACACTGAAGCTTTCTTT.

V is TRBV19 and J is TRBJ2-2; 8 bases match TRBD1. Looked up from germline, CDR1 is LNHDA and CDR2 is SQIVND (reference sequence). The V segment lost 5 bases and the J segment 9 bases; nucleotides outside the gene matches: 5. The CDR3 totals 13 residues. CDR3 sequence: CASSPGGLRELFF. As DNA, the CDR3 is TGTGCCAGTAGTCCAGGGGGCTTGCGGGAGCTGTTTTTT.

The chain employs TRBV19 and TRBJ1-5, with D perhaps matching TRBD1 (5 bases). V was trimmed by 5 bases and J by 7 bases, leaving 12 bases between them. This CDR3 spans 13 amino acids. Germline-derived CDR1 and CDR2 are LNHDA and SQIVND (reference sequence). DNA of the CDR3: TGTGCCAGTAGTCTGACAGTTTCCCAGCCCCAGCATTTT. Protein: CASSLTVSQPQHF.

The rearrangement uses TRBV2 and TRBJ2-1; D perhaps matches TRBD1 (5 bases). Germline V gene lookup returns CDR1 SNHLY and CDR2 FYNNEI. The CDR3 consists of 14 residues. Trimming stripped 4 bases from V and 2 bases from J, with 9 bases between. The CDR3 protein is CASSVDNPYNEQFF. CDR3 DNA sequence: TGTGCCAGCAGTGTGGACAACCCCTACAATGAGCAGTTCTTC.

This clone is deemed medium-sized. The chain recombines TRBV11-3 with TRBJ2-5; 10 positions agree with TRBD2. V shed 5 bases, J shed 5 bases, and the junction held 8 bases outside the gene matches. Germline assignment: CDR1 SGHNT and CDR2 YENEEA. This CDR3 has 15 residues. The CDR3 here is CASSQGTSGAETQYF. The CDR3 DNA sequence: TGTGCCAGCAGCCAGGGCACTAGCGGGGCGGAGACCCAGTACTTC.

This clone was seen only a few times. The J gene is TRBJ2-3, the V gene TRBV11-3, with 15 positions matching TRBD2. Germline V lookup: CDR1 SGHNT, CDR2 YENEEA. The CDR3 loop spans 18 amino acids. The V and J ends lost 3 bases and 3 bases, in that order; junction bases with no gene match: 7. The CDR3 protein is CASSLGTSGGLLTDTQYF. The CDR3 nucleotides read TGTGCCAGCAGCTTGGGGACTAGCGGGGGGCTTTTAACAGATACGCAGTATTTT.

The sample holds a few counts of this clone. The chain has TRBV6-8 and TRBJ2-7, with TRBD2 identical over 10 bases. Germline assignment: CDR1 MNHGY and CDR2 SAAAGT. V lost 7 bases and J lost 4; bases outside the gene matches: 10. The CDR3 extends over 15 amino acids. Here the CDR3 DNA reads TGTGCCAGCACCTCCCATAGCGGGGGGAGGTACGAGCAGTACTTC. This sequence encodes CASTSHSGGRYEQYF.

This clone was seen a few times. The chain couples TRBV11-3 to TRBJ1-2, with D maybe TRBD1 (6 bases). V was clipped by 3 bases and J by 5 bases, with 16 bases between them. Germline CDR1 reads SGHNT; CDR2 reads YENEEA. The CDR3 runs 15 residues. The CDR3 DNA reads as TGTGCCAGCAGCTTTGAAGGGGGAATGGGGTATGGCTACACCTTC. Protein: CASSFEGGMGYGYTF.

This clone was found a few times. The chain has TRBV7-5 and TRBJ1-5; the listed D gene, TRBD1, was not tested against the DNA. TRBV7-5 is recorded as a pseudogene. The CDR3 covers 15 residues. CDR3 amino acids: CASSLHRASNQPQHF. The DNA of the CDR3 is TGTGCCAGCAGCTTACACAGGGCAAGCAATCAGCCCCAGCATTTT.

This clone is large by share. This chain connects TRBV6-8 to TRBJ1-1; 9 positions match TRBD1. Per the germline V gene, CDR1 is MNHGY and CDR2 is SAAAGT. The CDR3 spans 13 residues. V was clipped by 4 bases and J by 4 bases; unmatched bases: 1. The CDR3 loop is CASSLQGATEAFF. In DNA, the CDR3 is TGTGCCAGCAGTTTACAGGGGGCCACTGAAGCTTTCTTT.

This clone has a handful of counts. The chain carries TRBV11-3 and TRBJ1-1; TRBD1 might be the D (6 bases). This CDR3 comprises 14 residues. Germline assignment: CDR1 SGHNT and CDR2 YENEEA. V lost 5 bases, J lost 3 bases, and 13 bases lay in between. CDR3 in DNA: TGTGCCAGCAGCCAGGGGCGGGGGGACACTGAAGCTTTCTTT. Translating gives CASSQGRGDTEAFF.

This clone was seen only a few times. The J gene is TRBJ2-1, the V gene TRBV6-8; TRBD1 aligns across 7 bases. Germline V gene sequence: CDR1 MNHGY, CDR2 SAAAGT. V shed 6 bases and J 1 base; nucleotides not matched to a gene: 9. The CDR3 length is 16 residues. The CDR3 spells CASRQRQGPSYNEQFF. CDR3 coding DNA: TGTGCCAGCAGACAAAGACAGGGTCCGTCCTACAATGAGCAGTTCTTC.

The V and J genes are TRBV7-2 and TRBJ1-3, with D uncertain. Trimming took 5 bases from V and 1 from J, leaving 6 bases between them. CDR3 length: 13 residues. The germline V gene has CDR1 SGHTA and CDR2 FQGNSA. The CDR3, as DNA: TGTGCCAGCAGCCCCTCGTCTGGAAACACCATATATTTT. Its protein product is CASSPSSGNTIYF.

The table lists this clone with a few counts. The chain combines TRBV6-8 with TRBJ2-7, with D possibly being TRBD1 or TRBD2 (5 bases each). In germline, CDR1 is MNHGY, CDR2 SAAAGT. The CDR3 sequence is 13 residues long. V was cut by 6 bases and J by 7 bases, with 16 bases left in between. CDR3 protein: CASRPGTVGEQYF. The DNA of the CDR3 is TGTGCCAGCAGACCGGGGACCGTTGGGGAGCAGTACTTC.

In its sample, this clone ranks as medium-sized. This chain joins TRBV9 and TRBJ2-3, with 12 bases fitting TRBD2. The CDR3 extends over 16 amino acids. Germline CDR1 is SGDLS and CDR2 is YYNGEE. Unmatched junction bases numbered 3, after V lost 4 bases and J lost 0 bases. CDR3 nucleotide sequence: TGTGCCAGCAGCTATGGGACTAGCGGGAGCACAGATACGCAGTATTTT. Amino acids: CASSYGTSGSTDTQYF.

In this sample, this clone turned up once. The CDR3 loop is CASSLAQGGYEQYF. The CDR3 DNA reads TGCGCCAGCAGCTTAGCACAGGGGGGCTACGAGCAGTACTTC. The chain recombines TRBV5-1 with TRBJ2-7; TRBD1 matches 8 bases. Germline V gives CDR1 SGHRS, CDR2 YFSETQ. The CDR3 has 14 residues. The J segment lost 3 bases and the V segment lost 2 bases, leaving 4 bases of the junction unmatched.

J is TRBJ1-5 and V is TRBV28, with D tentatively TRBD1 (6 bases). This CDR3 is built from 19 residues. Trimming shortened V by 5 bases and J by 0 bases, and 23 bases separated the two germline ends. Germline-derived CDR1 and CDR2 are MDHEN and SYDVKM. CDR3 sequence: CASSLPTGRGPYSNQPQHF. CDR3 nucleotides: TGTGCCAGCAGTCTACCTACAGGGAGGGGACCGTATAGCAATCAGCCCCAGCATTTT.

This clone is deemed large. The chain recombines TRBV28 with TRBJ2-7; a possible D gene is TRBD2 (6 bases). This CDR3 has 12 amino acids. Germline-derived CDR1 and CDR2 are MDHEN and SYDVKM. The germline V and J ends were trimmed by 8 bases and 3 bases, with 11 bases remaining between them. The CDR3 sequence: CASSGVSYEQYF. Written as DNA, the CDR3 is TGTGCCAGCTCGGGAGTCAGCTACGAGCAGTACTTC.

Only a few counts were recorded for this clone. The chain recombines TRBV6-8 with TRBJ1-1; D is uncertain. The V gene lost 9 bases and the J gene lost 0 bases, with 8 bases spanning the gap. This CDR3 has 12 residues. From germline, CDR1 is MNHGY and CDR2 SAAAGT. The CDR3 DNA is TGTGCCAGTAACAGAGTGAACACTGAAGCTTTCTTT. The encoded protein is CASNRVNTEAFF.